Listed below are T cell receptor beta chains from one sample, sequenced in a study of shared clonotypes between healthy human individuals. Measured with immunoSEQ multiplex PCR; TCRdb has only the in-frame clones, and not every one. This sample has 1.5 million to 2.5 million clones, with about 95% found just once. Material: naive CD8+ T cells sorted from blood. The receptors stem from a man aged 18 to 30 in good health. Both conserved end residues are part of each CDR3. The D gene is left open where the match is weak. Clone size is given for some rows only: seen once, a few or many times, or a class if the clone is expanded.

cdr3_nt: TGTGCGACGCTAGCGAAGTACGAGCAGTACTTC
cdr3_aa: CATLAKYEQYF
d_call: NA
clone_size: NA
j_call: TRBJ2-7
v_call: TRBV2

cdr3_nt: TGTGCCAGCAGCCCGGGCGGGTTGTTCAATGAAAAACTGTTTTTT
cdr3_aa: CASSPGGLFNEKLFF
d_call: NA
clone_size: NA
j_call: TRBJ1-4
v_call: TRBV7-9

cdr3_nt: TGTGCCAGCAGGCTCGGGACAGGGGTTTTCCCCGGGGAGCTGTTTTTT
cdr3_aa: CASRLGTGVFPGELFF
d_call: TRBD1
clone_size: NA
j_call: TRBJ2-2
v_call: TRBV28

cdr3_nt: TGTGCCAGCACCGTCAGGGGCGACCCCGCCATTAACTATGGCTACACCTTC
cdr3_aa: CASTVRGDPAINYGYTF
d_call: NA
clone_size: NA
j_call: TRBJ1-2
v_call: TRBV9

cdr3_nt: TGTGCCAGCAGTTATCTTGAGGGTGGTGGCACTGAAGCTTTCTTT
cdr3_aa: CASSYLEGGGTEAFF
d_call: NA
clone_size: NA
j_call: TRBJ1-1
v_call: TRBV6-5

cdr3_nt: TGTGCCAGCATCGGGCTCAATCAAGAGACCCAGTACTTC
cdr3_aa: CASIGLNQETQYF
d_call: NA
clone_size: NA
j_call: TRBJ2-5
v_call: TRBV2

cdr3_nt: TGTGCCAGCAGCCTCTGGAGGGGGAGCGACGAGCAGTACTTC
cdr3_aa: CASSLWRGSDEQYF
d_call: NA
clone_size: NA
j_call: TRBJ2-7
v_call: TRBV13

cdr3_nt: TGCGCCAGCAGCCAGGCACCGGGACAGGGCAATCAGCCCCAGCATTTT
cdr3_aa: CASSQAPGQGNQPQHF
d_call: TRBD1
clone_size: NA
j_call: TRBJ1-5
v_call: TRBV4-1

cdr3_nt: TGTGCCAGCTCACCACCGGATCAGTTCTACGAGCAGTACTTC
cdr3_aa: CASSPPDQFYEQYF
d_call: NA
clone_size: NA
j_call: TRBJ2-7
v_call: TRBV18

cdr3_nt: TGTGCCAGCAGTCCGGGACTAGCCTTTTACGAGCAGTACTTC
cdr3_aa: CASSPGLAFYEQYF
d_call: TRBD2
clone_size: NA
j_call: TRBJ2-7
v_call: TRBV6-5

cdr3_nt: TGTGCCAGCAGCCAAGGCCCGGACCGCCAAGAGACCCAGTACTTC
cdr3_aa: CASSQGPDRQETQYF
d_call: NA
clone_size: NA
j_call: TRBJ2-5
v_call: TRBV11-3

cdr3_nt: TGTGCCAGCAGCTTGGAAGGGAGGGCCGGGGAGCTGTTTTTT
cdr3_aa: CASSLEGRAGELFF
d_call: TRBD2
clone_size: NA
j_call: TRBJ2-2
v_call: TRBV5-6

cdr3_nt: TGTGCCAGCACCATGAGTAGCGGAGAGGCGAACACCGGGGAGCTGTTTTTT
cdr3_aa: CASTMSSGEANTGELFF
d_call: NA
clone_size: NA
j_call: TRBJ2-2
v_call: TRBV27

cdr3_nt: TGTGCCAGAACAAGGACAGGGAGAGGCTACACCTTC
cdr3_aa: CARTRTGRGYTF
d_call: TRBD1
clone_size: few
j_call: TRBJ1-2
v_call: TRBV2

cdr3_nt: TGCAGTGCTAGCTTCGTGGGGGAGCTGTTTTTT
cdr3_aa: CSASFVGELFF
d_call: NA
clone_size: NA
j_call: TRBJ2-2
v_call: TRBV20-1

cdr3_nt: TGTGCCAGCAGCTTGTCGTCAAACAATGAGCAGTTCTTC
cdr3_aa: CASSLSSNNEQFF
d_call: NA
clone_size: once
j_call: TRBJ2-1
v_call: TRBV5-6

cdr3_nt: TGTGCCAGCAGCCCGGAGGGAGAGGGAGAGACCCAGTACTTC
cdr3_aa: CASSPEGEGETQYF
d_call: NA
clone_size: NA
j_call: TRBJ2-5
v_call: TRBV9

cdr3_nt: TGTGCCAGCGGAGGGGGGCCGGGCATTCAGTACTTC
cdr3_aa: CASGGGPGIQYF
d_call: NA
clone_size: NA
j_call: TRBJ2-4
v_call: TRBV7-9

cdr3_nt: TGTGCCAGCAGCTTAGATCGGGTTTTCCAGCCCCAGCATTTT
cdr3_aa: CASSLDRVFQPQHF
d_call: NA
clone_size: once
j_call: TRBJ1-5
v_call: TRBV11-3

cdr3_nt: TGTGCCAGCAGCCTACAGGACTATGGCTACACCTTC
cdr3_aa: CASSLQDYGYTF
d_call: NA
clone_size: NA
j_call: TRBJ1-2
v_call: TRBV7-8

cdr3_nt: TGTGCCAGCAGTCCACCCCCGACTAAAGTGAATGAGCAGTTCTTC
cdr3_aa: CASSPPPTKVNEQFF
d_call: NA
clone_size: once
j_call: TRBJ2-1
v_call: TRBV27

cdr3_nt: TGTGCCAGCAGCTCGCCGGGACAGGGGTTCGGCGAGCAGTACTTC
cdr3_aa: CASSSPGQGFGEQYF
d_call: TRBD1
clone_size: NA
j_call: TRBJ2-7
v_call: TRBV7-8

cdr3_nt: TGTGCCAGCAGCTCGGACAGCTATGAGCAGTTCTTC
cdr3_aa: CASSSDSYEQFF
d_call: NA
clone_size: NA
j_call: TRBJ2-1
v_call: TRBV7-9

cdr3_nt: TGCGCCAGCAGCTGGACGACAGGGAACACCGGGGAGCTGTTTTTT
cdr3_aa: CASSWTTGNTGELFF
d_call: NA
clone_size: NA
j_call: TRBJ2-2
v_call: TRBV5-1

cdr3_nt: TGTGCCAGCAGCTTGTCGTTCGGGGGGGCGCGCACAGATACGCAGTATTTT
cdr3_aa: CASSLSFGGARTDTQYF
d_call: TRBD2
clone_size: NA
j_call: TRBJ2-3
v_call: TRBV5-6

cdr3_nt: TGTGCCAGCAGCCGCCCCCGGGAGACGAACACCGGGGAGCTGTTTTTT
cdr3_aa: CASSRPRETNTGELFF
d_call: NA
clone_size: NA
j_call: TRBJ2-2
v_call: TRBV6-6